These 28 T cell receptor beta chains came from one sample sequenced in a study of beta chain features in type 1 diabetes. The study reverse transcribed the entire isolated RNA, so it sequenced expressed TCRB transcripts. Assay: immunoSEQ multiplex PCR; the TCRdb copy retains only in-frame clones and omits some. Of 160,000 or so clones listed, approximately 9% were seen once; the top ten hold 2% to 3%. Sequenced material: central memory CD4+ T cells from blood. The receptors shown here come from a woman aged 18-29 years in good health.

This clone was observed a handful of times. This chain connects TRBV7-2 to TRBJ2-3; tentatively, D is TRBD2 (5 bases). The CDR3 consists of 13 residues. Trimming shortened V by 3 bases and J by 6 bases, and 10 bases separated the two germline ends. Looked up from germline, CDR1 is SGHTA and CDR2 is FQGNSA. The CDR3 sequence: CASSFLGGDTQYF. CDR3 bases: TGTGCCAGCAGCTTTCTAGGCGGGGATACGCAGTATTTT.

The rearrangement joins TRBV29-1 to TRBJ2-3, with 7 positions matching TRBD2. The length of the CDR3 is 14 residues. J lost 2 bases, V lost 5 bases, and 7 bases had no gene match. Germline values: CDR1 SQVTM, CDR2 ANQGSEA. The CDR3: CSVPAGEYTDTQYF. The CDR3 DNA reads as TGCAGCGTTCCGGCGGGGGAGTACACAGATACGCAGTATTTT.

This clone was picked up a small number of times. CDR3 bases: TGTGCCAGTAGTATGACCCAGGACACTGAAGCTTTCTTT. This codes for CASSMTQDTEAFF. The V and J genes are TRBV19 and TRBJ1-1; D remains unclear. Germline CDR1 and CDR2: LNHDA and SQIVND (reference sequence). The CDR3 runs to 13 residues. Trimming stripped 3 bases from V and 3 bases from J, with 8 bases between.

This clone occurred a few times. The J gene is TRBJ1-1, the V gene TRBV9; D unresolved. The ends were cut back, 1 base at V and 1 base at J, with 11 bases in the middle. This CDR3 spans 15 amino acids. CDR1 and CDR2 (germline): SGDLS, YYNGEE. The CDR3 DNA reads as TGTGCCAGCAGCGTATCCGACATATCGAACACTGAAGCTTTCTTT. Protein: CASSVSDISNTEAFF.

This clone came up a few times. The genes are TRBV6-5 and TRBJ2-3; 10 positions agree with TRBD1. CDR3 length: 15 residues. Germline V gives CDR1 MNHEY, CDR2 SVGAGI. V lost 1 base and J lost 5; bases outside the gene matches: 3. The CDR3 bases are TGTGCCAGCAGTTACTTCGGACAGGGGGAAGATACGCAGTATTTT. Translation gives CASSYFGQGEDTQYF.

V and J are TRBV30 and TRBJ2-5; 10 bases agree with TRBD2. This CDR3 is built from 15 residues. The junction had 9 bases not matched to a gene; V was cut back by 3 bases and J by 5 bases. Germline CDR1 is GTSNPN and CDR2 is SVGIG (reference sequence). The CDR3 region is CAWRLAGGSVETQYF. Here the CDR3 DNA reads TGTGCCTGGAGGTTAGCGGGGGGCTCCGTGGAGACCCAGTACTTC. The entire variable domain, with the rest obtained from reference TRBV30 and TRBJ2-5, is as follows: SQTIHQWPATLVQPVGSPLSLECTVEGTSNPNLYWYRQAAGRGLQLLFYSVGIGQISSEVPQNLSASRPQDRQFILSSKKLLLSDSGFYLCAWRLAGGSVETQYFGPGTRLLVL.

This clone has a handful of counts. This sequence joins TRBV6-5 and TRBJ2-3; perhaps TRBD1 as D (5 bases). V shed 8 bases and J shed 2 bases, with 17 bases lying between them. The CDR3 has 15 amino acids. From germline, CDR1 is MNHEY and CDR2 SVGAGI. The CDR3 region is CASLYKGAVTDTQYF. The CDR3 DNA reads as TGTGCCAGCCTCTACAAAGGGGCAGTCACAGATACGCAGTATTTT.

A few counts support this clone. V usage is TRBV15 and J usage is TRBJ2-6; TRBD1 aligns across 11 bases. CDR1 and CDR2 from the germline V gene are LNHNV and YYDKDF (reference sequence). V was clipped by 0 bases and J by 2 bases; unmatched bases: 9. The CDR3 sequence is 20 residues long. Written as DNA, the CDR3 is TGTGCCACCAGCAGAGAGGGGGTCGGGACAGGGGGAACTGGGGCCAACGTCCTGACTTTC. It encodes CATSREGVGTGGTGANVLTF.

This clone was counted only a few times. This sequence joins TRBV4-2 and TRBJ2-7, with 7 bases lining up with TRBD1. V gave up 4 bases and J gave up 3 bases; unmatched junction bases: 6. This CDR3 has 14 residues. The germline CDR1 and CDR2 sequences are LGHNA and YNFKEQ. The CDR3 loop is CASSRSYRGYEQYF. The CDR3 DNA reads TGTGCCAGCAGCCGATCATACAGGGGCTACGAGCAGTACTTC.

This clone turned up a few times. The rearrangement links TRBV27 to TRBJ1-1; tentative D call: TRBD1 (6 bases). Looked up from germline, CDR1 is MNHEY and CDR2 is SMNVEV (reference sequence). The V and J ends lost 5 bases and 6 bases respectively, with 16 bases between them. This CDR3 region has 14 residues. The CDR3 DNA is TGTGCCAGCAGTCGGCTCCGGGACAACCCTGAAGCTTTCTTT. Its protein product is CASSRLRDNPEAFF.

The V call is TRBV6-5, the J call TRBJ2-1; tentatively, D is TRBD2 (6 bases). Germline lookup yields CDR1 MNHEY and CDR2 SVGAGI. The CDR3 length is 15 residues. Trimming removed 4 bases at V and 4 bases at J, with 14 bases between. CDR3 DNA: TGTGCCAGCAGTTGGGACTCCGAAATTTACAATGAGCAGTTCTTC. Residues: CASSWDSEIYNEQFF.

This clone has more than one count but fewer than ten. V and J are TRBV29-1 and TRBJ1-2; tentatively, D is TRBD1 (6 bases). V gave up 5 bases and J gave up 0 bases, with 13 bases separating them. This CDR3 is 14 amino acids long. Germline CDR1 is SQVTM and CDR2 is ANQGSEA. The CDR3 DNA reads TGCAGCGTTTCAAGGGACACCTCTAACTATGGCTACACCTTC. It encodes CSVSRDTSNYGYTF.

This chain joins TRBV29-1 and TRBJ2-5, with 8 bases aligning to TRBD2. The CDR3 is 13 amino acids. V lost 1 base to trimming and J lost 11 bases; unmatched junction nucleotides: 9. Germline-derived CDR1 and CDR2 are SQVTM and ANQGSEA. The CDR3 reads CSVEGTSSREQYF. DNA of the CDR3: TGCAGCGTTGAAGGGACTAGCTCGCGAGAGCAGTACTTC.

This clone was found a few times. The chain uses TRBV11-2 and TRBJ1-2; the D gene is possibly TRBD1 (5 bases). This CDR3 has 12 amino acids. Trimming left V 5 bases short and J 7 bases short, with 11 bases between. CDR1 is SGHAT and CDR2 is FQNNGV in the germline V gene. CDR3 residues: CASSPEGFGYTF. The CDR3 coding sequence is TGTGCCAGCAGCCCGGAGGGGTTTGGCTACACCTTC.

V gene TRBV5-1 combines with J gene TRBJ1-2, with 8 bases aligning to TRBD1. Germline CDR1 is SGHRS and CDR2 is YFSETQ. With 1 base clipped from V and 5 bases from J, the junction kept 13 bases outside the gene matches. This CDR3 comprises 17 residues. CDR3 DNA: TGCGCCAGCAGCTTGAGGGCCACGGACAGGGAATGGTATGGCTACACCTTC. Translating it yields CASSLRATDREWYGYTF.

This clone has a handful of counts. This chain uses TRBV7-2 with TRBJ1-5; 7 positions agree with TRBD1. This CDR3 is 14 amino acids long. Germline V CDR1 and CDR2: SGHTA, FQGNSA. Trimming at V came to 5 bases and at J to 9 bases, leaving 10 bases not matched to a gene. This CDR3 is CASSPGQRQGPQHF. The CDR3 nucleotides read TGTGCCAGCAGCCCGGGACAGCGGCAGGGGCCCCAGCATTTT.

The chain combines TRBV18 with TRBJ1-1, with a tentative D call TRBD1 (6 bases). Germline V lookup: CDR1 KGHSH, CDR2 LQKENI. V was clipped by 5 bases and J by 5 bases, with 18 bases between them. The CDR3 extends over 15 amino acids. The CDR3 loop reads CASSSGGLGNTEAFF. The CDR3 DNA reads TGTGCCAGCTCATCTGGGGGCCTAGGAAATACTGAAGCTTTCTTT. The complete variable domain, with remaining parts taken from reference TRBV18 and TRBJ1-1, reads NAGVMQNPRHLVRRRGQEARLRCSPMKGHSHVYWYRQLPEEGLKFMVYLQKENIIDESGMPKERFSAEFPKEGPSILRIQQVVRGDSAAYFCASSSGGLGNTEAFFGQGTRLTVV.

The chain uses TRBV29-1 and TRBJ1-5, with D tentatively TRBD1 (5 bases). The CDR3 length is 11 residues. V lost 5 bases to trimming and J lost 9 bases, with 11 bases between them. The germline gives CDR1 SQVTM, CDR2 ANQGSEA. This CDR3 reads CSVRGDPPQHF. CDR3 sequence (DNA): TGCAGCGTTCGGGGGGATCCGCCCCAGCATTTT. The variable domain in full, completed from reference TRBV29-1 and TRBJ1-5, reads SAVISQKPSRDICQRGTSLTIQCQVDSQVTMMFWYRQQPGQSLTLIATANQGSEATYESGFVIDKFPISRPNLTFSTLTVSNMSPEDSSIYLCSVRGDPPQHFGDGTRLSIL.

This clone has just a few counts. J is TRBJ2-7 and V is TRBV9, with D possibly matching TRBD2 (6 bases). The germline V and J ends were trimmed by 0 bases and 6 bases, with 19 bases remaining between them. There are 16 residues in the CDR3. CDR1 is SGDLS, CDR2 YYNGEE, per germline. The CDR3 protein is CASSVGIGDLEGEQYF. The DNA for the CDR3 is TGTGCCAGCAGCGTAGGAATAGGCGACCTGGAGGGCGAGCAGTACTTC.

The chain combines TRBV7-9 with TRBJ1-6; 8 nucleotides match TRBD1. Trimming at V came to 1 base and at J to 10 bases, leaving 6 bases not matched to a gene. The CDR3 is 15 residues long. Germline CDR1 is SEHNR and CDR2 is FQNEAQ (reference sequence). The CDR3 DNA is TGTGCCAGCAGCTTAGAACAGGGGGTTAGCTCACCCCTCCACTTT. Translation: CASSLEQGVSSPLHF. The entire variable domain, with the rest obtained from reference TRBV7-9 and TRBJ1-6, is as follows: DTGVSQNPRHKITKRGQNVTFRCDPISEHNRLYWYRQTLGQGPEFLTYFQNEAQLEKSRLLSDRFSAERPKGSFSTLEIQRTEQGDSAMYLCASSLEQGVSSPLHFGNGTRLTVT.

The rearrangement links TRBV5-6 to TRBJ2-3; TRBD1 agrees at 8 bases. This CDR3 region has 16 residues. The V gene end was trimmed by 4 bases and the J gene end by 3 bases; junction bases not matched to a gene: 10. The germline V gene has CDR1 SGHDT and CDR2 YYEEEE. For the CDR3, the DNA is TGTGCCAGCAGCATAAGACAGGGGACGAGGACAGATACGCAGTATTTT. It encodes CASSIRQGTRTDTQYF. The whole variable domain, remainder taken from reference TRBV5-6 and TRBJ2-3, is DAGVTQSPTHLIKTRGQQVTLRCSPKSGHDTVSWYQQALGQGPQFIFQYYEEEERQRGNFPDRFSGHQFPNYSSELNVNALLLGDSALYLCASSIRQGTRTDTQYFGPGTRLTVL.

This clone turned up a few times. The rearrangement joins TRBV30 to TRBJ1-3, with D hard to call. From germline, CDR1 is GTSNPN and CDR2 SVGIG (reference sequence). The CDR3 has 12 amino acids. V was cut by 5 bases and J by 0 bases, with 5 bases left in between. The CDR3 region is CAWDNSGNTIYF. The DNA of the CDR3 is TGTGCCTGGGACAACTCTGGAAACACCATATATTTT. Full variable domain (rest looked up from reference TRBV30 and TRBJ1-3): SQTIHQWPATLVQPVGSPLSLECTVEGTSNPNLYWYRQAAGRGLQLLFYSVGIGQISSEVPQNLSASRPQDRQFILSSKKLLLSDSGFYLCAWDNSGNTIYFGEGSWLTVV.

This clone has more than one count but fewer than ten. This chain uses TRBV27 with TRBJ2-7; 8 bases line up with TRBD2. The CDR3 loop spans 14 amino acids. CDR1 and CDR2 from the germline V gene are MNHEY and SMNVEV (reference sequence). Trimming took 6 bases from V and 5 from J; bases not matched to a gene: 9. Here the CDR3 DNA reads TGTGCCAGCAGCCGAGACGGGAGGGCCCACGAGCAGTACTTC. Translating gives CASSRDGRAHEQYF.

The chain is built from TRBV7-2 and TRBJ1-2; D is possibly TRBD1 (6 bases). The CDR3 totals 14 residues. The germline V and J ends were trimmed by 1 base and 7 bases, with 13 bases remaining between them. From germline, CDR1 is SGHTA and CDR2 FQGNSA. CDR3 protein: CASSLGWTDTGYTF. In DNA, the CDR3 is TGTGCCAGCAGCTTAGGCTGGACAGACACTGGCTACACCTTC.

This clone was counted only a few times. CDR3 residues: CAWGNRGSTF. CDR3 bases: TGTGCCTGGGGAAACAGGGGGAGCACCTTC. The chain uses TRBV30 and TRBJ1-2; 8 nucleotides agree with TRBD1. Germline V CDR1 and CDR2: GTSNPN, SVGIG (reference sequence). This CDR3 region has 10 residues. V was pared by 5 bases and J by 13 bases, with 6 bases of the junction left unmatched.

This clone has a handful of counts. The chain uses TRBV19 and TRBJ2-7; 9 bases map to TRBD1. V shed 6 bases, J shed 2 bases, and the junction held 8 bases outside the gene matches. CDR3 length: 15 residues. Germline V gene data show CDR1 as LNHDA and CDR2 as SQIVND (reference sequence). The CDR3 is CASSPTGGGTYEQYF. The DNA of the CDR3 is TGTGCCAGTAGCCCGACAGGGGGTGGAACCTACGAGCAGTACTTC.

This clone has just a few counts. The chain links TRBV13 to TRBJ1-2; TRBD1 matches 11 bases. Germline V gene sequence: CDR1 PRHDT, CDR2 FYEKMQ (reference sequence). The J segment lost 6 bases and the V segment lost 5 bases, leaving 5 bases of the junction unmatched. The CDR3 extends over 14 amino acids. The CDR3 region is CASSHGQGADGYTF. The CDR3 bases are TGTGCCAGCAGCCACGGACAGGGGGCAGATGGCTACACCTTC. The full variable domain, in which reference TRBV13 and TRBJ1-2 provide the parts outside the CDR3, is AAGVIQSPRHLIKEKRETATLKCYPIPRHDTVYWYQQGPGQDPQFLISFYEKMQSDKGSIPDRFSAQQFSDYHSELNMSSLELGDSALYFCASSHGQGADGYTFGSGTRLTVV.

The CDR3 DNA follows: TGTGCCACCAGCAGAGGGGGGGGTTTCCTCTACAATGAGCAGTTCTTC. This codes for CATSRGGGFLYNEQFF. The chain combines TRBV15 with TRBJ2-1; 7 nucleotides match TRBD2. The V gene's germline CDR1 is LNHNV and CDR2 YYDKDF (reference sequence). J was trimmed by 3 bases and V by 1 base; bases with no gene match: 6. The CDR3 is 16 residues long.